The 12 T cell receptor beta chains in this list originate from one sample, sequenced in a study of blood T cell repertoires in COVID-19. Profiling relied on immunoSEQ multiplex PCR, and the TCRdb table lists in-frame clones only, not all of them. In the table there are some 100,000 clones, roughly 88% of which are singletons. Material: peripheral blood. The receptors stem from a man over 45 with COVID-19, enrolled during active disease.

This clone has only one observation. The rearrangement joins TRBV7-9 to TRBJ1-2; D not resolved. The CDR3 runs to 14 residues. Trimming took 3 bases from V and 5 from J, leaving 13 bases between them. Germline V gives CDR1 SEHNR, CDR2 FQNEAQ (reference sequence). The CDR3: CASSLGYGEYGYTF. As DNA, the CDR3 is TGTGCCAGCAGCTTGGGTTATGGGGAGTATGGCTACACCTTC. The variable domain in full, completed from reference TRBV7-9 and TRBJ1-2, reads DTGVSQNPRHKITKRGQNVTFRCDPISEHNRLYWYRQTLGQGPEFLTYFQNEAQLEKSRLLSDRFSAERPKGSFSTLEIQRTEQGDSAMYLCASSLGYGEYGYTFGSGTRLTVV.

The chain couples TRBV7-8 to TRBJ1-2; maybe TRBD1 (5 bases). There are 13 residues in the CDR3. CDR1 and CDR2 (germline): SGHVS, FQNEAQ. V shed 4 bases and J shed 3 bases, with 9 bases lying between them. The DNA of the CDR3 is TGTGCCAGCAGCTCGGCGACAGACTATGGCTACACCTTC. This gives the protein CASSSATDYGYTF.

This chain links TRBV19 with TRBJ2-1; perhaps TRBD2 as D (5 bases). The CDR3 extends over 14 amino acids. Germline V CDR1 and CDR2: LNHDA, SQIVND (reference sequence). Trimming took 2 bases from V and 8 from J, leaving 13 bases between them. CDR3 bases: TGTGCCAGTAGTATAAACGCCGGGCGGGATGAGCAGTTCTTC. This gives the protein CASSINAGRDEQFF. Using reference TRBV19 and TRBJ2-1 for the parts outside the CDR3, the full variable domain is DGGITQSPKYLFRKEGQNVTLSCEQNLNHDAMYWYRQDPGQGLRLIYYSQIVNDFQKGDIAEGYSVSREKKESFPLTVTSAQKNPTAFYLCASSINAGRDEQFFGPGTRLTVL.

The rearrangement uses TRBV3-1 (or the pseudogene TRBV3-2) and TRBJ2-2, with D maybe TRBD1 (7 bases). Trimming pared 3 bases from V and 7 bases from J, leaving 12 bases between. The CDR3 runs 14 residues. Germline assignment: CDR1 LGHDT and CDR2 YNNKEL (reference sequence). Written as DNA, the CDR3 is TGTGCCAGCAGCCAGCGACAGGGAGGCGGGGAGCTGTTTTTT. The encoded protein is CASSQRQGGGELFF.

The chain couples TRBV9 to TRBJ1-1, with 8 bases that match TRBD1. Germline CDR1 is SGDLS and CDR2 is YYNGEE. This CDR3 has 13 residues. Trimming at V came to 3 bases and at J to 4 bases, leaving 2 bases not matched to a gene. CDR3 region: CASSETGVTEAFF. CDR3 nucleotide sequence: TGTGCCAGCAGCGAGACAGGGGTCACTGAAGCTTTCTTT.

The chain employs TRBV30 and TRBJ2-1; tentative D call: TRBD2 (5 bases). CDR1 is GTSNPN, CDR2 SVGIG, per germline (reference sequence). The CDR3 is made up of 15 amino acids. V was shortened by 2 bases and J by 1 base, with 12 bases between the two germline ends. The CDR3 nucleotides are TGTGCCTGGAGTCTCACCGGAGGTTCCTACAATGAGCAGTTCTTC. Protein sequence: CAWSLTGGSYNEQFF.

This sequence joins TRBV6-5 and TRBJ2-1; 7 bases map to TRBD2. The CDR3 is made up of 14 amino acids. V lost 6 bases and J lost 3; bases outside the gene matches: 5. CDR1 MNHEY and CDR2 SVGAGI come from the germline V gene. The CDR3 loop is CASRRLANYNEQFF. The CDR3 nucleotides read TGTGCCAGCAGAAGACTAGCTAACTACAATGAGCAGTTCTTC.

The chain uses TRBV6-1 and TRBJ2-7; D is uncertain. Germline V gene sequence: CDR1 MNHNS, CDR2 SASEGT. The CDR3 loop spans 14 amino acids. V dropped 1 base and J dropped 2 bases, with 9 bases sitting between them. As DNA, the CDR3 is TGTGCCAGCAGTGAAGGGTGGCAGGCCTACGAGCAGTACTTC. Its protein is CASSEGWQAYEQYF.

CDR3: CASSYGAGGYTF. For the CDR3, the DNA is TGTGCCAGCAGTTACGGGGCGGGAGGCTACACCTTC. The chain has TRBV6-5 and TRBJ1-2; a possible D gene is TRBD1 (5 bases). Germline CDR1 is MNHEY and CDR2 is SVGAGI. The CDR3 is 12 amino acids. V gave up 2 bases and J gave up 8 bases, with 9 bases separating them.

The chain recombines TRBV5-5 with TRBJ1-5, with a tentative D call TRBD1 (6 bases). The V gene lost 0 bases and the J gene lost 2 bases, with 12 bases spanning the gap. Germline V gene lookup returns CDR1 SGHKS and CDR2 YYEKEE (reference sequence). This CDR3 spans 16 amino acids. The DNA for the CDR3 is TGTGCCAGCAGCTTGGAGGGGGAGTGGGGCAATCAGCCCCAGCATTTT. Translation gives CASSLEGEWGNQPQHF.

The chain joins TRBV28 to TRBJ1-5, with 11 bases identical to TRBD1. V shed 5 bases and J 4 bases; nucleotides not matched to a gene: 4. This CDR3 region has 15 residues. Germline assignment: CDR1 MDHEN and CDR2 SYDVKM. Written as DNA, the CDR3 is TGTGCCAGCAGTCCCGGGACAGGGGGTAATCAGCCCCAGCATTTT. Translated: CASSPGTGGNQPQHF.

This chain links TRBV20-1 with TRBJ1-5, with D possibly being TRBD1 (5 bases). Germline CDR1 reads DFQATT; CDR2 reads SNEGSKA (reference sequence). This CDR3 contains 15 residues. V lost 3 bases and J 2 bases, leaving 14 bases between the germline ends. CDR3 protein: CSASLETVGNQPQHF. For the CDR3, the DNA is TGCAGTGCTAGTCTTGAGACAGTCGGCAATCAGCCCCAGCATTTT.